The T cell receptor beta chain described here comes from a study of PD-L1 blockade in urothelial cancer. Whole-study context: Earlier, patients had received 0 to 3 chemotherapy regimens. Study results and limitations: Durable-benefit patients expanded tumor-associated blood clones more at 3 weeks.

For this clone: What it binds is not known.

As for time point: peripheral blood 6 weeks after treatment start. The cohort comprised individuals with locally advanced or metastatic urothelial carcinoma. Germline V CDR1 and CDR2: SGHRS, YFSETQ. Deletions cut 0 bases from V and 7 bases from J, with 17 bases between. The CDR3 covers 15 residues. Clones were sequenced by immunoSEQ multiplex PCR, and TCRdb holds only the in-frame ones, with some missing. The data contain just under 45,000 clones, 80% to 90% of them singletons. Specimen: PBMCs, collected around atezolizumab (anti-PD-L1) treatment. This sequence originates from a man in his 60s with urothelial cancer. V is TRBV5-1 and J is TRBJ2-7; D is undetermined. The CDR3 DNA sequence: TGCGCCAGCAGCTTGGGAGACTCCTCGATTCGAGAGCAGTACTTC. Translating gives CASSLGDSSIREQYF.